The entry that follows covers one TCR beta chain sequence. This clone was picked up a small number of times. Its antigen is currently not known. No quality values exist for individual bases; no much larger clone is one base distant. These data belong to a study of blood T cell repertoires in COVID-19 (dated by TCRdb to the early 2020s). Regarding the research as a whole: Collaborator samples came from the United States, Italy and Spain and covered acute and convalescent phases of COVID-19. The material from the prospective study consisted of cDNA or gDNA derived from T cells, B-cell-depleted T cells, or PBMCs. The samples were drawn from two sources: the first 160 participants of the ongoing ImmuneRACE study, and 1,000 to 1,500 subjects contributed by 6 global collaborators. The repertoires were released in a freely available public database intended as a resource for research on the immune response to SARS-CoV-2. HLA class I and class II types, where available, came from metadata supplied by the sample provider rather than from assay-based typing. Subjects who had been exposed to COVID-19, were actively infected with it, or had recovered from it provided the deeply sampled blood TCRbeta repertoires that made up the dataset. The sample metadata nearly always contained a de-identified subject ID, COVID-19 status, age in years and sex.

Summary of the overall study and its limitations: The quantity of clinical and demographic metadata differed by source and by participant and was supplied without curation.

The collaborating institutions used their own protocols to collect whole blood in K2EDTA tubes. For TCRbeta analysis, collaborators shipped samples in one of three forms: frozen whole blood, isolated PBMCs, or DNA extracted from either of those sample types. TCRbeta CDR3 regions were amplified from genomic DNA by means of the immunoSEQ Assay, a bias-controlled multiplex PCR. Concerning the study's data processing: The number of nucleated cells in each sample was estimated by amplification of reference gene primers within the assay. To quantify the absolute abundance of each unique TCRbeta CDR3 rearrangement, sequence reads were collapsed and filtered. For each sample, productive Simpson clonality was calculated by taking the square root of Simpson's diversity index across productive rearrangements. The clones in this table, taken by TCRdb from immuneACCESS, are in-frame only. Not every clone is retained; where verified, under half of the shortfall comes from an unresolved V gene, and the cause of the rest is unknown. The V and J calls and clone size were taken over from that table, and D and trimming were inferred from the DNA. This sample has 55,000 to 80,000 clones in its table, and roughly 84% of those were observed once. The top ten constitute about 20% of the sample.

V is cut back by 0 bases and J by 11 bases, with 13 bases in the junction unmatched. CDR1 SGHDT and CDR2 YYEEEE were looked up in the germline V gene. Reading from cysteine to phenylalanine, the CDR3 counts 16 amino acids. Just CDR3 DNA is preserved here, 48 bases in frame from base 1. The chain links TRBV5-6 with TRBJ1-1; 10 bases in the junction line up with TRBD1. Input material: peripheral blood. This TCR derives from a woman at least 80 years old with active or convalescent COVID-19. CDR3 loop: CASSLGGDRGSRGAFF. The nucleotide sequence reads as follows: TGTGCCAGCAGCTTGGGTGGGGACAGGGGCTCCCGAGGGGCTTTCTTT.